The 3 T cell receptor beta chains reported below all come from one sample, sequenced in a study of cytomegalovirus exposure and HLA in healthy donors. The PCR used 60 Vbeta and 13 Jbeta primers. Sequencing used immunoSEQ multiplex PCR; TCRdb keeps in-frame clones, though not all of them. Here the sample spans over 85,000 clones, around 85% being singletons. The sequenced sample was PBMCs. Receptors originate from a man aged 40-49 years in good health and CMV-seropositive.

This clone was observed a single time. The CDR3 loop reads CASAAPGTGNTEAFF. DNA for the CDR3: TGTGCCAGTGCAGCTCCCGGGACAGGGAACACTGAAGCTTTCTTT. The V and J genes are TRBV28 and TRBJ1-1; the match to TRBD1 covers 8 bases. Germline CDR1 and CDR2: MDHEN and SYDVKM. The CDR3 sequence is 15 residues long. V trimming: 9 bases; J trimming: 1 base; junction bases outside the gene matches: 10.

The chain couples TRBV5-8 to TRBJ2-5; maybe TRBD1 (5 bases). V lost 4 bases, J lost 6 bases, and 19 bases lay in between. CDR1 is SGHTS, CDR2 YDEGEE, per germline. The CDR3 extends over 15 amino acids. The CDR3 DNA follows: TGTGCCAGCAGCCCTCGACAGACCTCTTCTAAGACCCAGTACTTC. Protein product: CASSPRQTSSKTQYF. The full variable domain, with the rest looked up from reference TRBV5-8 and TRBJ2-5, is EAGVTQSPTHLIKTRGQQATLRCSPISGHTSVYWYQQALGLGLQFLLWYDEGEERNRGNFPPRFSGRQFPNYSSELNVNALELEDSALYLCASSPRQTSSKTQYFGPGTRLLVL.

The chain joins TRBV18 to TRBJ2-7, with 7 bases fitting TRBD1. The CDR3 spans 13 residues. Germline assignment: CDR1 KGHSH and CDR2 LQKENI. With 8 bases clipped from V and 5 bases from J, the junction kept 9 bases outside the gene matches. The CDR3 spells CASNPGTDNEQYF. CDR3 nucleotides: TGTGCCAGCAACCCCGGGACAGACAACGAGCAGTACTTC. Full variable domain (remainder filled in from reference TRBV18 and TRBJ2-7): NAGVMQNPRHLVRRRGQEARLRCSPMKGHSHVYWYRQLPEEGLKFMVYLQKENIIDESGMPKERFSAEFPKEGPSILRIQQVVRGDSAAYFCASNPGTDNEQYFGPGTRLTVT.